These T cell receptor beta chains were read from a single sample in a study of early T cells in non-severe SARS-CoV-2 infection. TCRdb independently ran MiXCR on the 5' RACE reads; one entry per CDR3 protein. This sample yields 76,000 or so distinct CDR3 sequences, of which around 11% are seen a single time; approximately 4.5% belongs to the top ten. The source material was whole blood. These receptors originate from an adult who was a healthcare worker with PCR-confirmed SARS-CoV-2 infection or an uninfected control (not recorded which). CDR3s include the opening cysteine and the closing phenylalanine or tryptophan. A D gene is named only where the DNA matches it firmly. Clone size, where shown, is once, few, many, or a class for clones that have expanded.

TGTGCCAGTATGCTGGGGGGGCCCACAGATACGCAGTATTTT,CASMLGGPTDTQYF,TRBJ2-3,TRBV7-2,many,-
TGTGCCAGCAGCCATTTAGGGGGTCAGCCCCAGCATTTT,CASSHLGGQPQHF,TRBJ1-5,TRBV3-1,-,-
TGTGCCAGCGGTGTTCCGGGACAGGGGGCAGAAAAGTATGGCTACACCTTC,CASGVPGQGAEKYGYTF,TRBJ1-2,TRBV6-4,-,TRBD1
TGTGCCAGCAGTGAGTTGTCTGGGGGTAATGAGCAGTTCTTC,CASSELSGGNEQFF,TRBJ2-1,TRBV6-4,-,-
TGTGCCAGCAGCCTCCCGACAGGGGTAATGGAGACCCAGTACTTC,CASSLPTGVMETQYF,TRBJ2-5,TRBV7-9,many,TRBD1
TGTGCCAGTAGTATCCGGGACAGATACAATGAGCAGTTCTTC,CASSIRDRYNEQFF,TRBJ2-1,TRBV19,-,TRBD1
TGTGCCATCTGGGGGGGGGACAATACCTACGAGCAGTACTTC,CAIWGGDNTYEQYF,TRBJ2-7,TRBV10-3,many,-
TGTGCCAGCAGCGTACTTCCGGTAGCGGGAGGTAAAGATACGCAGTATTTT,CASSVLPVAGGKDTQYF,TRBJ2-3,TRBV7-9,many,TRBD2
TGTGCCATCAGATCTGACCTAAATCAGCCCCAGCATTTT,CAIRSDLNQPQHF,TRBJ1-5,TRBV10-3,many,-
TGCAGTGCTGTCGGGACAGGAAATGAAAAACTGTTTTTT,CSAVGTGNEKLFF,TRBJ1-4,TRBV20-1,-,TRBD1
TGTGCCTGGAGTATACAGGGGGCGACCGGGGAGCTGTTTTTT,CAWSIQGATGELFF,TRBJ2-2,TRBV30,many,TRBD1
TGCAGTGCCCGTCGGACAACGAACACCGGGGAGCTGTTTTTT,CSARRTTNTGELFF,TRBJ2-2,TRBV20-1,many,-
TGTGCCAGCAGCCCTTTGTTGCGGGGGGTCTACAATGAGCAGTTCTTC,CASSPLLRGVYNEQFF,TRBJ2-1,TRBV7-6,many,TRBD2
TGCAGCGTCCTGGGAACCTCTGGAAACACCATATATTTT,CSVLGTSGNTIYF,TRBJ1-3,TRBV29-1,-,-
TGCGCCAGCAGTGAAGTTTCGGGGGTAGGGACTGAAGCTTTCTTT,CASSEVSGVGTEAFF,TRBJ1-1,TRBV10-1,few,-